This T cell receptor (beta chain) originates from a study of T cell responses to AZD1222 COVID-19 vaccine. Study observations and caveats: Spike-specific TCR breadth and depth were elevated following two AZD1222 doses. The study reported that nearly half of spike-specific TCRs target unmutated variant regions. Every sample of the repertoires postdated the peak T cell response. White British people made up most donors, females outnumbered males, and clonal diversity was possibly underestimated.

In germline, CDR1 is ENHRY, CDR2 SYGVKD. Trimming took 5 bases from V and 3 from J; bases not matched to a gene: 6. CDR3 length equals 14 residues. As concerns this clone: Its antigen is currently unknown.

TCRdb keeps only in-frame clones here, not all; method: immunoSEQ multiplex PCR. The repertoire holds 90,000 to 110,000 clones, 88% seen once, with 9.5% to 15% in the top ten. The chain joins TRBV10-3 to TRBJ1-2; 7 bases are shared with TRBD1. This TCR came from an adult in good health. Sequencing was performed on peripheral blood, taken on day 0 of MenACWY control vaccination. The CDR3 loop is CAISSGQRYYGYTF. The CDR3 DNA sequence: TGTGCCATCAGTTCGGGACAGAGATACTATGGCTACACCTTC.